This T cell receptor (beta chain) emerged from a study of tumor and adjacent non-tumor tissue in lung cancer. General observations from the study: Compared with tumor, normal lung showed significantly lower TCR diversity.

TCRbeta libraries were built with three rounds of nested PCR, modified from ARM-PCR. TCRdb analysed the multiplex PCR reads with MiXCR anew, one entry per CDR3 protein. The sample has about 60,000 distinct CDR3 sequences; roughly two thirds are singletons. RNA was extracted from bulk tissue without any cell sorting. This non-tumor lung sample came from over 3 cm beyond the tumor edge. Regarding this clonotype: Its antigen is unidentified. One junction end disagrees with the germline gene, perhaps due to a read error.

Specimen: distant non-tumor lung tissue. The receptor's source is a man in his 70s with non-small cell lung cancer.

CDR3 sequence (DNA): TGCGCCAGCAGTCAAGTTGTGGGGATCACTGAAGCTCCCTTT. Its protein is CASSQVVGITEAPF. This chain joins TRBV4-1 and TRBJ1-1; D is ambiguous. The CDR3 loop spans 14 amino acids. CDR1 is MGHRA and CDR2 is YSYEKL in the germline V gene.